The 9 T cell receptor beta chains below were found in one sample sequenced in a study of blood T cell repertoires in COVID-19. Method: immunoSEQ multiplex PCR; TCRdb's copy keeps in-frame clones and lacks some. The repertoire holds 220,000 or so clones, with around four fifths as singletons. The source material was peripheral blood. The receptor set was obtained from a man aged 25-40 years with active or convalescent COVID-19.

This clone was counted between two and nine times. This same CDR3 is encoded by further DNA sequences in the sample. As DNA, the CDR3 is TGTGCCTGGAGTGTACAGGGGCAGCCCCAGCATTTT. Translating it yields CAWSVQGQPQHF. This chain links TRBV30 with TRBJ1-5; 7 nucleotides agree with TRBD1. Germline-derived CDR1 and CDR2 are GTSNPN and SVGIG (reference sequence). The CDR3 is 12 residues long. Unmatched junction bases numbered 0, after V lost 0 bases and J lost 7 bases.

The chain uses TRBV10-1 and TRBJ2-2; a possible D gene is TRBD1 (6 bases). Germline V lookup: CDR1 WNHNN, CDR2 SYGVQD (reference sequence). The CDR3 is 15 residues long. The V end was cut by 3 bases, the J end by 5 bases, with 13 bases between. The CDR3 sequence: CASSERGLRTGELFF. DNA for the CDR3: TGCGCCAGCAGTGAAAGGGGGTTGAGGACCGGGGAGCTGTTTTTT.

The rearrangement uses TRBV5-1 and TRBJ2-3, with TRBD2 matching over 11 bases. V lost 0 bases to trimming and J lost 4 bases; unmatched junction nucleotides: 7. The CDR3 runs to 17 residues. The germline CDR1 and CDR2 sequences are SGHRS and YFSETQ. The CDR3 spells CASSLGTSGSRPDTQYF. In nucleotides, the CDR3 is TGCGCCAGCAGCTTGGGAACTAGCGGGAGTCGGCCAGATACGCAGTATTTT.

CDR3 amino acids: CAWNPGQGAGYTF. The DNA of the CDR3 is TGTGCCTGGAACCCAGGACAGGGAGCCGGCTACACCTTC. The chain joins TRBV30 to TRBJ1-2; TRBD1 matches at 8 bases. The CDR3 runs 13 residues. Germline V gene lookup returns CDR1 GTSNPN and CDR2 SVGIG (reference sequence). V was clipped by 4 bases and J by 8 bases; unmatched bases: 9.

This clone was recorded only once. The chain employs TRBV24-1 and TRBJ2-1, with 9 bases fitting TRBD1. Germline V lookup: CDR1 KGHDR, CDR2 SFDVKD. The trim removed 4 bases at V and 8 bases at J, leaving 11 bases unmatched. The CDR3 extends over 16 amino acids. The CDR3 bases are TGTGCCACCAGTGAGCCGGGGACAGGGATTGTCCATGAGCAGTTCTTC. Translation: CATSEPGTGIVHEQFF.

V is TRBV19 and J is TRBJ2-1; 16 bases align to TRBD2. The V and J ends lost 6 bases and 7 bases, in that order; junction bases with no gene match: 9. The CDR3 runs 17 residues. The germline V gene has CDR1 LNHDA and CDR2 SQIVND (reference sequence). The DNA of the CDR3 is TGTGCCAGTAGCCCGGGACTAGCGGGGGGGCCGGGGAATGAGCAGTTCTTC. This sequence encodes CASSPGLAGGPGNEQFF. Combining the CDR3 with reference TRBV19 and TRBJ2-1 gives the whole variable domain DGGITQSPKYLFRKEGQNVTLSCEQNLNHDAMYWYRQDPGQGLRLIYYSQIVNDFQKGDIAEGYSVSREKKESFPLTVTSAQKNPTAFYLCASSPGLAGGPGNEQFFGPGTRLTVL.

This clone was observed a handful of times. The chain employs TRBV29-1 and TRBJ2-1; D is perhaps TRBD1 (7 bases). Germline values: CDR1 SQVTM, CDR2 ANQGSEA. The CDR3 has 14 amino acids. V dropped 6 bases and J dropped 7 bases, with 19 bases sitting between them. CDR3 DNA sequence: TGCAGCGTGGGCCAGGGGGGAGCTCCAAATGAGCAGTTCTTC. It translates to CSVGQGGAPNEQFF.

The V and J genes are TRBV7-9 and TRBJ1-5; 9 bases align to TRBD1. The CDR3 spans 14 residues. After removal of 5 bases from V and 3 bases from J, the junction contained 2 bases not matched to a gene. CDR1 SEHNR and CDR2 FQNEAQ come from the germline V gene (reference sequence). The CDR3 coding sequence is TGTGCCAGCAGCGGGGACAGGGTCAATCAGCCCCAGCATTTT. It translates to CASSGDRVNQPQHF.

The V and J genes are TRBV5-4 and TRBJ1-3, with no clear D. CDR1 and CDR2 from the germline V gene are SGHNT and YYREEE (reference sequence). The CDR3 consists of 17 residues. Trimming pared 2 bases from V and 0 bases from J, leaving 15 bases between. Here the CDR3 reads CASSFERQGLSGNTIYF. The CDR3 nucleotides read TGTGCCAGCAGCTTCGAACGACAAGGCCTCTCTGGAAACACCATATATTTT.